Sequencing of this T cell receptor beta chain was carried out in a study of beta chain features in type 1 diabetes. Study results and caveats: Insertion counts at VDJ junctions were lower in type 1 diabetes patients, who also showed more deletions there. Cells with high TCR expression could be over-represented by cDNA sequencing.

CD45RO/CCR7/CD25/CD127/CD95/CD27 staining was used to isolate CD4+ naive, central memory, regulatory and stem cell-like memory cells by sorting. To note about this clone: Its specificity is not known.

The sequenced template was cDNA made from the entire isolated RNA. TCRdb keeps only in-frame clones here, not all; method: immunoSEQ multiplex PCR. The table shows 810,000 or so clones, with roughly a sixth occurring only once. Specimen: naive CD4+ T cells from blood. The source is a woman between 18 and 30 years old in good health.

The CDR3 DNA follows: TGTGCCATCAGTGACTCCGGGACAGGGGCCTACGAGCAGTACTTC. This gives the protein CAISDSGTGAYEQYF. This chain uses TRBV10-3 with TRBJ2-7; 10 bases fit TRBD1. The V and J ends lost 3 bases and 2 bases, in that order; junction bases with no gene match: 4. The CDR3 is 15 residues long. The germline CDR1 and CDR2 sequences are ENHRY and SYGVKD.